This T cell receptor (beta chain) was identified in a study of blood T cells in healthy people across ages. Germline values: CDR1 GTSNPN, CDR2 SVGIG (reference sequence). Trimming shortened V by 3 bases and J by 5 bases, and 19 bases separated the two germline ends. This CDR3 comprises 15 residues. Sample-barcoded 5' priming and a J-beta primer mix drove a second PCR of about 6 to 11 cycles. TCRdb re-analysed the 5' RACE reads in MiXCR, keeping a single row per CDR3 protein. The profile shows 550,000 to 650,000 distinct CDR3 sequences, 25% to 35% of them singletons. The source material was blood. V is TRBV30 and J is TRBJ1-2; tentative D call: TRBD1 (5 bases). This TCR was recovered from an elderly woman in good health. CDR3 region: CAWREPGRLWYGYTF. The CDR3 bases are TGTGCCTGGAGGGAGCCGGGACGGTTGTGGTATGGCTACACCTTC.